The 11 T cell receptor beta chains given below trace back to one sample, sequenced in a study of regulatory T cells in long-lasting Graves disease. Assembly of TCR beta libraries relied on iRepertoire HTBI primers together with Arm-PCR of CDR3 regions. MiXCR, run by TCRdb on the multiplex PCR reads, gives a single entry per CDR3 protein. The sample has roughly 500,000 distinct CDR3 sequences; 13% are singletons. The time point: newly diagnosed GD, antithyroid drugs for less than 3 months. From RNA extracted from PBMCs, the TCR library was made. This sample also appeared in a second study, on T cells in Graves' hyperthyroidism and ophthalmopathy.

The source was peripheral blood mononuclear cells (PBMCs), collected at new diagnosis, from a patient treated with antithyroid drugs. The receptors were sampled from a man between 25 and 39 years old with Graves disease.

There are a few counts of this clonotype. CDR3 nucleotides: TGCAGTGCTAGGGTTTTTAGAGGGTCCACTGAAGCTTTCTTT. This gives the protein CSARVFRGSTEAFF. The chain carries TRBV20-1 and TRBJ1-1; no definite D call. With 3 bases removed from V and 4 bases from J, the gap between germline ends came to 15 bases. Germline V CDR1 and CDR2: DFQATT, SNEGSKA (reference sequence). The CDR3 contains 14 residues.

Ten or more counts support this clonotype. The chain has TRBV3-1 and TRBJ1-4; possible D gene TRBD1, 5 bases. V was trimmed by 4 bases and J by 11 bases, leaving 23 bases between them. The CDR3 is 16 amino acids. CDR1 and CDR2 (germline): LGHDT, YNNKEL (reference sequence). For the CDR3, the DNA is TGTGCCAGCAGCCCGAGGTTGGGGGTCCAGATGCTGAAACTGTTTTTT. Its protein product is CASSPRLGVQMLKLFF.

This clonotype was counted ten times or more. The V call is TRBV11-2, the J call TRBJ2-1; D is possibly TRBD2 (6 bases). Germline V lookup: CDR1 SGHAT, CDR2 FQNNGV. V was cut by 5 bases and J by 7 bases, with 18 bases left in between. The CDR3 is made up of 15 amino acids. CDR3 in DNA: TGTGCCAGCAGCCTAGGGCTAGTCGGGGGAAATGAGCAGTTCTTC. Translation gives CASSLGLVGGNEQFF. Full variable domain (rest looked up from reference TRBV11-2 and TRBJ2-1): EAGVAQSPRYKIIEKRQSVAFWCNPISGHATLYWYQQILGQGPKLLIQFQNNGVVDDSQLPKDRFSAERLKGVDSTLKIQPAKLEDSAVYLCASSLGLVGGNEQFFGPGTRLTVL.

In this sample, this clonotype turned up many times. The chain has TRBV7-2 and TRBJ2-3; TRBD1 might be the D (6 bases). CDR3 size: 20 residues. Germline assignment: CDR1 SGHTA and CDR2 FQGNSA. The ends were cut back, 3 bases at V and 8 bases at J, with 33 bases in the middle. CDR3 bases: TGTGCCAGCAGCTTCGCCCCTCTTTTGCCCCAACTGATCAGGGGAAGTACGCAGTATTTT. Translating gives CASSFAPLLPQLIRGSTQYF.

The chain couples TRBV12-3 or TRBV12-4 to TRBJ2-7, with 9 bases aligning to TRBD1. The CDR3 has 15 residues. The V and J ends lost 4 bases and 2 bases, in that order; junction bases with no gene match: 6. As DNA, the CDR3 is TGTGCCAGCAGTTCCTGGACAGGGGTCCCCTACGAGCAGTACTTC. Protein: CASSSWTGVPYEQYF.

The J gene is TRBJ2-7, the V gene TRBV5-1; D gene unclear. V was pared by 3 bases and J by 7 bases, with 23 bases between. The CDR3 is 16 amino acids. Germline assignment: CDR1 SGHRS and CDR2 YFSETQ. CDR3 amino acids: CASSSAPATLDREQYF. The CDR3 nucleotides read TGCGCCAGCAGCTCGGCGCCCGCCACCTTAGACCGGGAGCAGTACTTC.

This clonotype was seen only a few times. The V call is TRBV6-1, the J call TRBJ1-2, with D tentatively TRBD1 (6 bases). V lost 8 bases and J lost 7, with 20 bases in between. The length of the CDR3 is 14 residues. CDR1 is MNHNS, CDR2 SASEGT, per germline. CDR3 nucleotide sequence: TGTGCCAGCCGAAGTCTACAGGGAGATGGTGGCTACACCTTC. This encodes CASRSLQGDGGYTF.

The V and J genes are TRBV3-1 and TRBJ1-4, with unresolved D. Germline V lookup: CDR1 LGHDT, CDR2 YNNKEL (reference sequence). This CDR3 is 14 amino acids long. The V end was cut by 4 bases, the J end by 5 bases, with 11 bases between. The CDR3 here is CASSRAWGNEKLFF. The CDR3 DNA reads as TGTGCCAGCAGCCGGGCATGGGGAAATGAAAAACTGTTTTTT.

V and J are TRBV2 and TRBJ2-5; 11 bases agree with TRBD2. Losses at the gene ends were 6 bases for V and 5 bases for J; bases not matched to a gene: 5. The germline CDR1 and CDR2 sequences are SNHLY and FYNNEI. This CDR3 comprises 14 residues. The CDR3 sequence: CASRATSGKETQYF. CDR3 in DNA: TGTGCCAGCAGGGCGACTAGCGGGAAGGAGACCCAGTACTTC.

This clonotype was picked up many times. The chain uses TRBV24-1 and TRBJ2-1; TRBD2 matches 13 bases. Germline V gene data show CDR1 as KGHDR and CDR2 as SFDVKD. The V gene end was trimmed by 2 bases and the J gene end by 3 bases; junction bases not matched to a gene: 3. The CDR3 has 17 residues. For the CDR3, the DNA is TGTGCCACCAGTGATTCCGGGACTAGCGGGATCTACAATGAGCAGTTCTTC. It specifies CATSDSGTSGIYNEQFF.

As to this clonotype: A clone one base away is much larger, so this may be a read error. This chain connects TRBV13 to TRBJ2-3; D possibly corresponds to TRBD2 (6 bases). The tail of the sequence fits TRBJ2-7 better, so the J call may be wrong. Germline V gives CDR1 PRHDT, CDR2 FYEKMQ (reference sequence). CDR3 length: 15 residues. The CDR3 is CASRPWGDYSYEQYF. DNA for the CDR3: TGTGCCAGCCGGCCGTGGGGGGATTACTCCTACGAGCAGTACTTC.